Listed below are T cell receptor beta chains from one sample, sequenced in a study of neurological immune-mediated disorders. TCRdb re-called the 5' RACE reads with MiXCR, one entry per CDR3 protein. Among fewer than 40,000 distinct CDR3 sequences, approximately 6% were seen once, and the ten largest hold more than 2%. The sequencing input was CD4+ T cells from blood. The source of these receptors is a woman aged 45 to 65 in good health. Each CDR3 is given with its conserved first and last residue. Each record gives: CDR3 protein, CDR3 DNA, J gene, V gene, D gene, clone size. The D gene is left open where the match is weak. Size values are once, few and many counts, or a class for expanded clones, and some rows have none.

cdr3_aa: CAISWDRDGYTF
cdr3_nt: TGTGCCATCAGCTGGGACAGGGATGGCTACACCTTC
j_call: TRBJ1-2
v_call: TRBV10-3
d_call: TRBD1
clone_size: many

cdr3_aa: CASSLVGVNGELFF
cdr3_nt: TGTGCCAGCAGCTTGGTGGGGGTCAACGGGGAGCTGTTTTTT
j_call: TRBJ2-2
v_call: TRBV5-6
d_call: -
clone_size: many

cdr3_aa: CASSHTSGSTNEQYF
cdr3_nt: TGTGCCAGCAGCCACACTAGCGGGAGTACCAACGAGCAGTACTTC
j_call: TRBJ2-7
v_call: TRBV3-1
d_call: TRBD2
clone_size: many

cdr3_aa: CATSETGGLDTQYF
cdr3_nt: TGTGCCACCAGTGAGACCGGGGGTTTGGATACGCAGTATTTT
j_call: TRBJ2-3
v_call: TRBV24-1
d_call: -
clone_size: many

cdr3_aa: CASSQGQGAVNTEAFF
cdr3_nt: TGTGCCAGCAGCCAAGGGCAGGGGGCGGTTAATACTGAAGCTTTCTTT
j_call: TRBJ1-1
v_call: TRBV14
d_call: TRBD1
clone_size: many

cdr3_aa: CASSLGSGTAVEQYF
cdr3_nt: TGCGCCAGCAGCTTGGGTAGCGGGACGGCGGTCGAGCAGTACTTC
j_call: TRBJ2-7
v_call: TRBV5-1
d_call: TRBD2
clone_size: many

cdr3_aa: CASSSSWGILSTDTQYF
cdr3_nt: TGCGCCAGCAGCAGTTCTTGGGGGATACTTAGCACAGATACGCAGTATTTT
j_call: TRBJ2-3
v_call: TRBV5-1
d_call: -
clone_size: many

cdr3_aa: CASSLKPEGLGDNEQFF
cdr3_nt: TGTGCCAGCAGCTTAAAACCCGAGGGCCTGGGGGACAATGAGCAGTTCTTC
j_call: TRBJ2-1
v_call: TRBV7-3
d_call: -
clone_size: many

cdr3_aa: CASRGQGAGTEAFF
cdr3_nt: TGTGCCAGCAGGGGACAGGGGGCGGGAACTGAAGCTTTCTTT
j_call: TRBJ1-1
v_call: TRBV27
d_call: TRBD1
clone_size: many

cdr3_aa: CASRSGSPYNEQFF
cdr3_nt: TGTGCCAGCAGGTCAGGCTCGCCCTACAATGAGCAGTTCTTC
j_call: TRBJ2-1
v_call: TRBV12-3/TRBV12-4
d_call: -
clone_size: many

cdr3_aa: CASSLVAAHNQPQHF
cdr3_nt: TGTGCCAGCAGCTTAGTGGCAGCACACAATCAGCCCCAGCATTTT
j_call: TRBJ1-5
v_call: TRBV7-2
d_call: -
clone_size: many

cdr3_aa: CASSLVTANEKLFF
cdr3_nt: TGTGCCAGCAGCTTGGTTACAGCGAATGAAAAACTGTTTTTT
j_call: TRBJ1-4
v_call: TRBV5-6
d_call: -
clone_size: many

cdr3_aa: CSASPPRGIYNEQFF
cdr3_nt: TGCAGTGCTTCGCCCCCCCGGGGGATATACAATGAGCAGTTCTTC
j_call: TRBJ2-1
v_call: TRBV20-1
d_call: -
clone_size: many

cdr3_aa: CASSLRAGNQPQHF
cdr3_nt: TGCGCCAGCAGCCTCCGGGCCGGCAATCAGCCCCAGCATTTT
j_call: TRBJ1-5
v_call: TRBV4-1
d_call: -
clone_size: many

cdr3_aa: CSARVLAGSYNEQFF
cdr3_nt: TGCAGTGCTAGAGTCCTAGCGGGATCTTACAATGAGCAGTTCTTC
j_call: TRBJ2-1
v_call: TRBV20-1
d_call: TRBD2
clone_size: many

cdr3_aa: CSARDARSTEAFF
cdr3_nt: TGCAGTGCTAGGGACGCTAGGAGCACTGAAGCTTTCTTT
j_call: TRBJ1-1
v_call: TRBV20-1
d_call: -
clone_size: many

cdr3_aa: CASSFRNTEAFF
cdr3_nt: TGTGCCAGCAGTTTCCGGAACACTGAAGCTTTCTTT
j_call: TRBJ1-1
v_call: TRBV6-5
d_call: -
clone_size: many

cdr3_aa: CAISETPSSYNEQFF
cdr3_nt: TGTGCCATCAGTGAGACCCCAAGCTCCTACAATGAGCAGTTCTTC
j_call: TRBJ2-1
v_call: TRBV10-3
d_call: -
clone_size: many

cdr3_aa: CASSGGLALTGELFF
cdr3_nt: TGTGCCAGCAGCGGGGGACTAGCGCTCACCGGGGAGCTGTTTTTT
j_call: TRBJ2-2
v_call: TRBV9
d_call: TRBD2
clone_size: few

cdr3_aa: CATSRDWGVKFF
cdr3_nt: TGTGCCACCAGCAGAGATTGGGGAGTAAAGTTCTTC
j_call: TRBJ2-1
v_call: TRBV15
d_call: -
clone_size: -

cdr3_aa: CASSLTPSLAGELFF
cdr3_nt: TGTGCCAGCAGCTTAACCCCGAGTTTAGCCGGGGAGCTGTTTTTT
j_call: TRBJ2-2
v_call: TRBV7-3
d_call: -
clone_size: many

cdr3_aa: CASSPRGIDEQYF
cdr3_nt: TGTGCCAGCTCACCACGAGGGATCGACGAGCAGTACTTC
j_call: TRBJ2-7
v_call: TRBV18
d_call: -
clone_size: many

cdr3_aa: CSARQGPDTQYF
cdr3_nt: TGCAGTGCTAGACAGGGGCCAGATACGCAGTATTTT
j_call: TRBJ2-3
v_call: TRBV20-1
d_call: -
clone_size: many

cdr3_aa: CASSLGPGEKLFF
cdr3_nt: TGTGCCAGCAGCTTAGGGCCGGGCGAAAAACTGTTTTTT
j_call: TRBJ1-4
v_call: TRBV7-9
d_call: -
clone_size: many

cdr3_aa: CSAETDRGAPKSVNQGNTIYF
cdr3_nt: TGCAGTGCAGAAACGGACAGGGGGGCGCCGAAATCCGTCAATCAAGGAAACACCATATATTTT
j_call: TRBJ1-3
v_call: TRBV20-1
d_call: TRBD1
clone_size: many

cdr3_aa: CASLRLAGANVLTF
cdr3_nt: TGTGCCAGCCTCCGGTTGGCAGGGGCCAACGTCCTGACTTTC
j_call: TRBJ2-6
v_call: TRBV6-1
d_call: -
clone_size: many

cdr3_aa: CASSQDRVTTTQYF
cdr3_nt: TGCGCCAGCAGCCAAGATCGGGTAACCACGACCCAGTACTTC
j_call: TRBJ2-5
v_call: TRBV4-3
d_call: -
clone_size: many

cdr3_aa: CASSRSGDRGPEQYF
cdr3_nt: TGCGCCAGCAGCAGAAGTGGCGACAGGGGGCCCGAGCAGTACTTC
j_call: TRBJ2-7
v_call: TRBV5-1
d_call: TRBD1
clone_size: -

cdr3_aa: CAISYDTDGYTF
cdr3_nt: TGTGCCATCAGTTACGACACCGATGGCTACACCTTC
j_call: TRBJ1-2
v_call: TRBV10-3
d_call: -
clone_size: many

cdr3_aa: CASRGSRRGLTEAFF
cdr3_nt: TGTGCCAGCCGCGGATCCCGACGGGGGCTCACTGAAGCTTTCTTT
j_call: TRBJ1-1
v_call: TRBV16
d_call: -
clone_size: many

cdr3_aa: CSARVSENTEAFF
cdr3_nt: TGCAGTGCTAGAGTTTCAGAGAACACTGAAGCTTTCTTT
j_call: TRBJ1-1
v_call: TRBV20-1
d_call: -
clone_size: many

cdr3_aa: CASAGPTTDTQYF
cdr3_nt: TGCGCCAGCGCCGGACCAACCACAGATACGCAGTATTTT
j_call: TRBJ2-3
v_call: TRBV5-1
d_call: -
clone_size: many

cdr3_aa: CSVGGQLGNQPQHF
cdr3_nt: TGCAGCGTTGGGGGACAGCTCGGCAATCAGCCCCAGCATTTT
j_call: TRBJ1-5
v_call: TRBV29-1
d_call: TRBD1
clone_size: many

cdr3_aa: CSASIVLMGTRYNEQFF
cdr3_nt: TGCAGTGCTAGTATCGTGTTGATGGGGACTAGATACAATGAGCAGTTCTTC
j_call: TRBJ2-1
v_call: TRBV20-1
d_call: TRBD2
clone_size: many

cdr3_aa: CSVGAAGTEAFF
cdr3_nt: TGCAGCGTTGGCGCAGCTGGCACTGAAGCTTTCTTT
j_call: TRBJ1-1
v_call: TRBV29-1
d_call: -
clone_size: many

cdr3_aa: CASSLFLVPGTGNEKLFF
cdr3_nt: TGTGCCAGCAGTTTATTCCTCGTTCCCGGGACAGGGAATGAAAAACTGTTTTTT
j_call: TRBJ1-4
v_call: TRBV27
d_call: TRBD1
clone_size: many

cdr3_aa: CASRREPGELFF
cdr3_nt: TGTGCCAGCAGGAGGGAACCCGGGGAGCTGTTTTTT
j_call: TRBJ2-2
v_call: TRBV5-6
d_call: -
clone_size: many

cdr3_aa: CASSHRKRGQETQYF
cdr3_nt: TGTGCCAGCAGCCATCGCAAGCGGGGCCAAGAGACCCAGTACTTC
j_call: TRBJ2-5
v_call: TRBV3-1
d_call: TRBD2
clone_size: many

cdr3_aa: CSVLDNSGNTIYF
cdr3_nt: TGCAGCGTCTTGGACAACTCTGGAAACACCATATATTTT
j_call: TRBJ1-3
v_call: TRBV20-1
d_call: -
clone_size: many

cdr3_aa: CASSYRGGTTQFF
cdr3_nt: TGTGCCAGCAGCTACAGAGGGGGTACCACGCAGTTCTTC
j_call: TRBJ2-1
v_call: TRBV7-3
d_call: -
clone_size: many

cdr3_aa: CASSPITGITDTQYF
cdr3_nt: TGTGCCAGCAGCCCGATCACAGGGATCACAGATACGCAGTATTTT
j_call: TRBJ2-3
v_call: TRBV6-2/TRBV6-3
d_call: -
clone_size: many

cdr3_aa: CSAITGVSDGYTF
cdr3_nt: TGCAGTGCCATAACAGGGGTGTCGGATGGCTACACCTTC
j_call: TRBJ1-2
v_call: TRBV20-1
d_call: TRBD1
clone_size: few

cdr3_aa: CASSESTGGADTQYF
cdr3_nt: TGCGCCAGCAGTGAGTCGACAGGGGGCGCAGATACGCAGTATTTT
j_call: TRBJ2-3
v_call: TRBV10-2
d_call: TRBD1
clone_size: many

cdr3_aa: CASSRGGQGAGEQYF
cdr3_nt: TGTGCCAGCTCACGAGGGGGACAGGGGGCTGGCGAGCAGTACTTC
j_call: TRBJ2-7
v_call: TRBV18
d_call: TRBD1
clone_size: many

cdr3_aa: CSARDQNRNSYEQYF
cdr3_nt: TGCAGTGCTAGAGATCAGAACAGAAACTCCTACGAGCAGTACTTC
j_call: TRBJ2-7
v_call: TRBV20-1
d_call: -
clone_size: many